The 24 T cell receptor beta chains presented below share a single source sample, sequenced in a study of T-cell memory formation after mild COVID-19. TCRdb called the 5' RACE reads again in MiXCR, with one record for every CDR3 protein. The sample records about 16,000 distinct CDR3 sequences, around 20% being singletons. Sequencing used PBMCs or a T cell subset sorted from them (not recorded which). The receptors derive from a man between 18 and 35 years old who had mild COVID-19 (a few samples of this study predate the infection). Cell type and time point are not known.

The sample holds many counts of this clonotype. J is TRBJ2-5 and V is TRBV4-1; 10 nucleotides align to TRBD2. Trimming cost V 0 bases and J 5 bases; bases outside gene matches: 12. Germline V gene lookup returns CDR1 MGHRA and CDR2 YSYEKL. This CDR3 comprises 18 residues. The CDR3 here is CASSQDIAGGPRTETQYF. As DNA, the CDR3 is TGCGCCAGCAGCCAAGATATAGCGGGGGGCCCCCGGACGGAGACCCAGTACTTC.

The genes are TRBV2 and TRBJ1-2; D remains ambiguous. CDR3 size: 16 residues. CDR1 and CDR2 (germline): SNHLY, FYNNEI. Trimming removed 0 bases from V and 4 bases from J, with 15 bases in between. The CDR3 protein is CASSEAELWIVYGYTF. For the CDR3, the DNA is TGTGCCAGCAGTGAAGCGGAACTTTGGATCGTCTATGGCTACACCTTC.

This clonotype was seen a few times. The chain uses TRBV7-2 and TRBJ2-1; no clear D gene. Germline V CDR1 and CDR2: SGHTA, FQGNSA. Trimming took off 7 bases at V and 3 bases at J, with 16 bases between the two ends. CDR3 length: 15 residues. The CDR3 DNA reads TGTGCCAGCACCCACCTTCCTCGCTACTACAATGAGCAGTTCTTC. Protein: CASTHLPRYYNEQFF.

The chain has TRBV5-6 and TRBJ2-1; no clear D gene. Trimming took off 4 bases at V and 3 bases at J, with 11 bases between the two ends. The CDR3 loop spans 14 amino acids. Per the germline V gene, CDR1 is SGHDT and CDR2 is YYEEEE. CDR3 nucleotide sequence: TGTGCCAGCAGCATCCTGGGCGTCTACAATGAGCAGTTCTTC. This translates into CASSILGVYNEQFF.

The chain combines TRBV28 with TRBJ2-3; 8 bases agree with TRBD2. Germline V lookup: CDR1 MDHEN, CDR2 SYDVKM. This CDR3 is built from 17 residues. Trimming took 2 bases from V and 1 from J; bases not matched to a gene: 8. The CDR3 nucleotides read TGTGCCAGCAGTTTAGCCGAGCGGGGGTGGGGCACAGATACGCAGTATTTT. Its translation is CASSLAERGWGTDTQYF.

This clonotype was counted only a few times. This chain connects TRBV2 to TRBJ2-7; D gene uncertain. The CDR3 consists of 14 residues. Trimming took 0 bases from V and 4 from J, leaving 10 bases between them. Germline lookup yields CDR1 SNHLY and CDR2 FYNNEI. The chain's CDR3 is CASSEAAALYEQYV. The CDR3 DNA reads TGTGCCAGCAGTGAAGCAGCAGCTTTATACGAGCAGTACGTC.

This clonotype has just a few counts. The chain is built from TRBV4-3 and TRBJ2-6; the D is unclear. Per the germline V gene, CDR1 is LGHNA and CDR2 is YSLEER. This CDR3 is 16 amino acids long. The V and J ends lost 0 bases and 1 base respectively, with 7 bases between them. The CDR3 loop reads CASSQDLGSGANVLTF. The CDR3 bases are TGCGCCAGCAGCCAAGATCTTGGGTCTGGGGCCAACGTCCTGACTTTC.

The chain has TRBV5-1 and TRBJ2-7, with 8 bases matching TRBD1. Germline CDR1 reads SGHRS; CDR2 reads YFSETQ. V shed 1 base, J shed 8 bases, and the junction held 11 bases outside the gene matches. The CDR3 is made up of 15 amino acids. The CDR3 DNA is TGCGCCAGCAGCTTGACCGGGACAGGCTTTACGAAGCAGTACGTC. The encoded protein is CASSLTGTGFTKQYV.

This clonotype came up many times. This rearrangement joins TRBV4-3 to TRBJ2-5; D remains ambiguous. V lost 0 bases to trimming and J lost 4 bases, with 3 bases between them. Per germline, CDR1 LGHNA and CDR2 YSLEER. CDR3 size: 12 residues. The CDR3 nucleotides read TGCGCCAGCAGCCAAGATCTAGAGACCCAGTACTTC. It encodes CASSQDLETQYF.

J is TRBJ2-7 and V is TRBV20-1, with D perhaps TRBD2 (5 bases). Trimming left V 2 bases short and J 0 bases short, with 14 bases between. The CDR3 loop spans 15 amino acids. CDR1 is DFQATT, CDR2 SNEGSKA, per germline (reference sequence). CDR3 in amino acids: CSARRTQRPSYEQYF. As DNA, the CDR3 is TGCAGTGCTAGACGCACTCAGCGGCCCTCCTACGAGCAGTACTTC.

The sample holds a few counts of this clonotype. The CDR3, as DNA: TGCGCCAGCAGCCAGGGGGCCAGGGCCAACGTCCTGACTTTC. It translates to CASSQGARANVLTF. This chain uses TRBV4-3 with TRBJ2-6; D may be TRBD1 (6 bases). Germline CDR1 is LGHNA and CDR2 is YSLEER. Deletions cut 3 bases from V and 5 bases from J, with 8 bases between. There are 14 residues in the CDR3.

This clonotype was detected a few times. J is TRBJ1-1 and V is TRBV4-3, with a weak D call TRBD1 (5 bases). V was shortened by 0 bases and J by 6 bases, with 20 bases between the two germline ends. Per germline, CDR1 LGHNA and CDR2 YSLEER. The CDR3 has 17 residues. CDR3 protein: CASSQDGTGRGSAEAFF. As DNA, the CDR3 is TGCGCCAGCAGCCAAGATGGGACCGGACGGGGGAGCGCTGAAGCTTTCTTT.

The chain combines TRBV4-1 with TRBJ2-7; D is undetermined. V lost 2 bases, J lost 7 bases, and 12 bases lay in between. Germline CDR1 is MGHRA and CDR2 is YSYEKL. CDR3 size: 13 residues. The CDR3 DNA reads as TGCGCCAGCAGCCAACAGGAATATGGGGAGCAGTACTTC. The encoded protein is CASSQQEYGEQYF.

This clonotype was counted many times. This CDR3 reads CASSQRGGAYLVEQFF. In DNA form, the CDR3 reads TGTGCCAGCAGCCAAAGGGGGGGAGCGTACCTAGTAGAGCAGTTCTTC. The chain has TRBV7-9 and TRBJ2-1, with D possibly matching TRBD2 (7 bases). Germline assignment: CDR1 SEHNR and CDR2 FQNEAQ (reference sequence). This CDR3 comprises 16 residues. V shed 5 bases and J shed 10 bases, with 24 bases lying between them.

In this sample, this clonotype turned up many times. The chain has TRBV5-8 and TRBJ1-5, with TRBD1 matching over 8 bases. Germline V gives CDR1 SGHTS, CDR2 YDEGEE. With 9 bases clipped from V and 2 bases from J, the junction kept 7 bases outside the gene matches. This CDR3 spans 14 amino acids. The CDR3 coding sequence is TGTGCCATTGACAGGGGAGGAGGCAATCAGCCCCAGCATTTT. Protein product: CAIDRGGGNQPQHF.

This clonotype has more than one count but fewer than ten. The V call is TRBV27, the J call TRBJ2-5; D possibly matches TRBD1 or TRBD2 (5 bases each). CDR3 size: 13 residues. V was cut by 8 bases and J by 5 bases, with 15 bases left in between. Germline V lookup: CDR1 MNHEY, CDR2 SMNVEV (reference sequence). CDR3 loop: CASGPGGGETQYF. In DNA, the CDR3 is TGTGCCAGCGGGCCTGGGGGTGGGGAGACCCAGTACTTC.

This clonotype was detected ten times or more. The chain carries TRBV7-2 and TRBJ2-7; TRBD1 matches 9 bases. Germline CDR1 is SGHTA and CDR2 is FQGNSA. The V segment lost 5 bases and the J segment 4 bases; nucleotides outside the gene matches: 9. There are 15 residues in the CDR3. Here the CDR3 reads CASSATGTGLYEQYF. The CDR3 bases are TGTGCCAGCAGCGCCACCGGGACAGGGCTATACGAGCAGTACTTC.

This clonotype appeared many times. The rearrangement joins TRBV13 to TRBJ1-6, with D perhaps TRBD1 (5 bases). The V end was cut by 5 bases, the J end by 7 bases, with 21 bases between. This CDR3 has 17 amino acids. The germline gives CDR1 PRHDT, CDR2 FYEKMQ (reference sequence). The CDR3 DNA reads TGTGCCAGCAGCCCGTACGGGACGCGGACTGACAATTCACCCCTCCACTTT. Translation gives CASSPYGTRTDNSPLHF.

The J gene is TRBJ2-6, the V gene TRBV27; 11 bases line up with TRBD1. This CDR3 has 17 amino acids. From germline, CDR1 is MNHEY and CDR2 SMNVEV (reference sequence). J was trimmed by 0 bases and V by 4 bases; bases with no gene match: 2. The CDR3 DNA reads as TGTGCCAGCAGTTCCGGGACAGGGGGCTCTGGGGCCAACGTCCTGACTTTC. This codes for CASSSGTGGSGANVLTF.

This clonotype was observed at least ten times. The chain employs TRBV25-1 and TRBJ2-5, with TRBD1 as a possible D gene (5 bases). Germline CDR1 and CDR2: MGHDK and SYGVNS. V was clipped by 6 bases and J by 3 bases, with 11 bases between them. This CDR3 is built from 13 residues. Here the CDR3 reads CASRIDSEETQYF. CDR3 sequence (DNA): TGTGCCAGCAGAATTGACAGCGAAGAGACCCAGTACTTC.

This clonotype was counted ten times or more. V is TRBV27 and J is TRBJ1-2, with 8 bases fitting TRBD1. This CDR3 is 18 amino acids long. Germline V gives CDR1 MNHEY, CDR2 SMNVEV (reference sequence). V gave up 4 bases and J gave up 4 bases; unmatched junction bases: 17. DNA for the CDR3: TGTGCCAGCAGTTCACTTTCTCTTTTCGGGACAGGAGGCTATGGCTACACCTTC. Translating it yields CASSSLSLFGTGGYGYTF.

J is TRBJ1-2 and V is TRBV7-9; D gene unclear. The CDR3 extends over 16 amino acids. V lost 0 bases, J lost 5 bases, and 16 bases lay in between. The V gene's germline CDR1 is SEHNR and CDR2 FQNEAQ (reference sequence). Here the CDR3 reads CASSLANYYTPYGYTF. In nucleotides, the CDR3 is TGTGCCAGCAGCTTAGCGAACTATTACACCCCTTATGGCTACACCTTC.

Ten or more counts support this clonotype. This chain connects TRBV20-1 to TRBJ2-3; 8 bases are a match to TRBD2. Germline assignment: CDR1 DFQATT and CDR2 SNEGSKA (reference sequence). There are 17 residues in the CDR3. The CDR3 DNA is TGCAGCTGTCCGAGCGGGGGCGAATCAATCCACACAGATACGCAGTATTTT. Translating gives CSCPSGGESIHTDTQYF.

This chain links TRBV5-1 with TRBJ2-2; D is unresolved. Germline V CDR1 and CDR2: SGHRS, YFSETQ. Trimming removed 2 bases at V and 6 bases at J, with 8 bases between. The CDR3 sequence is 13 residues long. CDR3 sequence: CASSFGQPGELFF. The CDR3, as DNA: TGCGCCAGCAGCTTCGGGCAGCCCGGGGAGCTGTTTTTT.